This entry lists 19 T cell receptor beta chains sequenced from one sample in a study of identical twins (TCRdb year 2016). Libraries were constructed by 5' RACE. For sequencing, an Illumina HiSeq 2000 was employed. The public sequencing data were trimmed at Q25 with fastp and processed into clonotypes with MiXCR by TCRdb, which kept only in-frame beta chains. Rows are combined by CDR3 protein, so each entry shows the most common genes and DNA. This sample comprises around 480,000 distinct CDR3 sequences, approximately 15% of them detected only once. Roughly 0.5% of the sample rests with the top ten. Separately, the same data were catalogued under a study of yellow fever vaccine responses in identical twins.

Sequenced: CD4+ T cells sorted from blood. Receptor source: a woman younger than 30 in good health.

The chain couples TRBV2 to TRBJ1-5; no firm D call. The CDR3 has 16 amino acids. CDR1 is SNHLY and CDR2 is FYNNEI in the germline V gene. Trimming cost V 7 bases and J 0 bases, with 16 bases left between them. The CDR3 DNA is TGTGCCAGCACCTTAGAAGTCGAATATAGCAATCAGCCCCAGCATTTT. The encoded protein is CASTLEVEYSNQPQHF.

The chain combines TRBV5-1 with TRBJ1-6, with a tentative D call TRBD1 (5 bases). The CDR3 sequence is 14 residues long. The germline V gene has CDR1 SGHRS and CDR2 YFSETQ. Trimming removed 2 bases from V and 7 bases from J, with 10 bases in between. CDR3 loop: CASSFGTGNSPLHF. The CDR3, as DNA: TGCGCCAGCAGCTTCGGGACGGGAAATTCACCCCTCCACTTT.

The chain combines TRBV20-1 with TRBJ2-1; the D gene is possibly TRBD2 (6 bases). The germline V and J ends were trimmed by 3 bases and 9 bases, with 15 bases remaining between them. Germline V gives CDR1 DFQATT, CDR2 SNEGSKA (reference sequence). The CDR3 loop spans 13 amino acids. The CDR3 sequence is CSASGGLGGEQFF. The CDR3 DNA reads TGCAGTGCTAGTGGGGGGTTAGGAGGTGAGCAGTTCTTC.

The chain recombines TRBV7-2 with TRBJ2-4; D unclear. The CDR3 covers 13 residues. Deletions cut 2 bases from V and 9 bases from J, with 11 bases between. Germline assignment: CDR1 SGHTA and CDR2 FQGNSA. CDR3 in DNA: TGTGCCAGCAGCTTACTCTCTATGGGCATTCAGTACTTC. Protein sequence: CASSLLSMGIQYF. Full variable domain (missing parts from reference TRBV7-2 and TRBJ2-4): GAGVSQSPSNKVTEKGKDVELRCDPISGHTALYWYRQSLGQGLEFLIYFQGNSAPDKSGLPSDRFSAERTGGSVSTLTIQRTQQEDSAVYLCASSLLSMGIQYFGAGTRLSVL.

V and J are TRBV18 and TRBJ2-5; TRBD1 matches 7 bases. The CDR3 loop spans 14 amino acids. After removal of 1 base from V and 3 bases from J, the junction contained 2 bases not matched to a gene. In germline, CDR1 is KGHSH, CDR2 LQKENI. This CDR3 is CASSPLDREETQYF. The CDR3 DNA reads TGTGCCAGCTCACCACTTGACAGGGAAGAGACCCAGTACTTC. Drawing the rest from reference TRBV18 and TRBJ2-5, the complete variable domain is NAGVMQNPRHLVRRRGQEARLRCSPMKGHSHVYWYRQLPEEGLKFMVYLQKENIIDESGMPKERFSAEFPKEGPSILRIQQVVRGDSAAYFCASSPLDREETQYFGPGTRLLVL.

The chain carries TRBV4-2 and TRBJ1-2; D gene unclear. V was pared by 0 bases and J by 0 bases, with 14 bases between. This CDR3 region has 17 residues. The germline V gene has CDR1 LGHNA and CDR2 YNFKEQ. In DNA, the CDR3 is TGTGCCAGCAGCCAAGAAGGGAGGGCGATACCTAACTATGGCTACACCTTC. It translates to CASSQEGRAIPNYGYTF.

There are a few counts of this clonotype. The chain carries TRBV20-1 and TRBJ1-5; the D gene is possibly TRBD1 (6 bases). The CDR3 contains 12 residues. From germline, CDR1 is DFQATT and CDR2 SNEGSKA (reference sequence). V was pared by 5 bases and J by 7 bases, with 12 bases between. Here the CDR3 DNA reads TGCAGTGCTTATCAGGGGATCCAGCCCCAGCATTTT. Residues: CSAYQGIQPQHF.

The rearrangement joins TRBV21-1 to TRBJ2-7; the table assigns TRBD2, which was not confirmed against the DNA. TRBV21-1 is recorded as a pseudogene. The CDR3 has 15 amino acids. CDR3 in amino acids: CASSKDQADPYEQYF. The CDR3 DNA reads TGTGCCAGCAGCAAAGATCAAGCGGACCCTTACGAGCAGTACTTC.

J is TRBJ2-1 and V is TRBV24-1; 10 nucleotides align to TRBD2. The CDR3 consists of 17 residues. CDR1 and CDR2 from the germline V gene are KGHDR and SFDVKD. J was trimmed by 6 bases and V by 4 bases; bases with no gene match: 11. The CDR3 is CATSDTAASGSRNEQFF. CDR3 nucleotides: TGTGCCACCAGTGACACTGCGGCTAGCGGGAGTCGCAATGAGCAGTTCTTC.

Here the CDR3 reads CASSYFPGAGAVPLSYEQYF. The CDR3 coding sequence is TGTGCCAGCAGTTACTTCCCAGGGGCGGGAGCGGTCCCCCTCTCCTACGAGCAGTACTTC. This rearrangement joins TRBV6-2 or TRBV6-3 to TRBJ2-7; the D gene is possibly TRBD2 (7 bases). This CDR3 is 20 amino acids long. Germline values: CDR1 MNHEY, CDR2 SVGEGT. The germline V and J ends were trimmed by 1 base and 0 bases, with 25 bases remaining between them.

V and J are TRBV11-1 and TRBJ2-7, with 9 bases identical to TRBD2. This CDR3 is 12 amino acids long. CDR1 and CDR2 from the germline V gene are SGHAT and FQDESV (reference sequence). The V gene end was trimmed by 4 bases and the J gene end by 6 bases; junction bases not matched to a gene: 1. CDR3: CASSWTSVEQYF. In DNA form, the CDR3 reads TGTGCCAGCAGCTGGACTAGCGTCGAGCAGTACTTC.

This clonotype has only a few counts. V usage is TRBV18 and J usage is TRBJ2-5; TRBD2 matches at 7 bases. This CDR3 has 14 amino acids. CDR1 is KGHSH and CDR2 is LQKENI in the germline V gene. Trimming cost V 2 bases and J 4 bases; bases outside gene matches: 4. The CDR3 DNA reads TGTGCCAGCTCACCAGGTTCGGGGGGAGAGACCCAGTACTTC. Its protein product is CASSPGSGGETQYF.

Only a few counts were recorded for this clonotype. The chain combines TRBV18 with TRBJ1-6; TRBD1 aligns across 10 bases. The germline V gene has CDR1 KGHSH and CDR2 LQKENI. The junction had 10 bases not matched to a gene; V was cut back by 4 bases and J by 7 bases. The CDR3 loop spans 17 amino acids. This chain's CDR3 is CASSQIGTGDSNSPLHF. CDR3 bases: TGTGCCAGCTCACAAATCGGGACAGGGGACTCAAATTCACCCCTCCACTTT.

This sequence joins TRBV24-1 and TRBJ2-3; D call uncertain. With 2 bases removed from V and 4 bases from J, the gap between germline ends came to 9 bases. The CDR3 is 14 residues long. Germline assignment: CDR1 KGHDR and CDR2 SFDVKD. The CDR3 nucleotides read TGTGCCACCAGTGATTCAAGAATCCCAGATACGCAGTATTTT. As protein: CATSDSRIPDTQYF.

The rearrangement joins TRBV7-2 to TRBJ2-5; 8 nucleotides agree with TRBD2. The CDR3 extends over 17 amino acids. Germline loops: CDR1 SGHTA, CDR2 FQGNSA. Trimming removed 1 base from V and 4 bases from J; junction bases left unmatched: 11. The DNA of the CDR3 is TGTGCCAGCAGCTTAGGGCTTACGGGAGGGCCACGAGAGACCCAGTACTTC. This translates into CASSLGLTGGPRETQYF.

Only a few counts were recorded for this clonotype. The chain combines TRBV4-1 with TRBJ2-1; the match to TRBD2 covers 13 bases. Unmatched junction bases numbered 6, after V lost 4 bases and J lost 6 bases. This CDR3 contains 16 residues. CDR1 and CDR2 from the germline V gene are MGHRA and YSYEKL. CDR3 bases: TGCGCCAGCAGCCTCTCGGGACTAGCGGGAACCAATGAGCAGTTCTTC. Translating gives CASSLSGLAGTNEQFF.

There are a few counts of this clonotype. The CDR3 sequence: CASSLGTGVVYTEAFF. In DNA, the CDR3 is TGCGCCAGCAGCTTGGGGACAGGGGTCGTATACACTGAAGCTTTCTTT. The chain combines TRBV5-1 with TRBJ1-1, with 9 bases identical to TRBD1. CDR1 is SGHRS, CDR2 YFSETQ, per germline. The V and J ends lost 0 bases and 3 bases, in that order; junction bases with no gene match: 6. The CDR3 covers 16 residues.

In its sample, this clonotype was seen a few times. At one end the junction does not follow the germline gene, possibly because of a read error. V usage is TRBV30 and J usage is TRBJ2-1; the match to TRBD1 covers 7 bases. The CDR3 spans 10 residues. The germline gives CDR1 GTSNPN, CDR2 SVGIG (reference sequence). The CDR3 region has the DNA TGTGCCTGGTACACAGGGGCGGTAATCTTC. Its protein product is CAWYTGAVIF.

The chain combines TRBV12-3 or TRBV12-4 with TRBJ1-2; the D gene is possibly TRBD1 (6 bases). The CDR3 is made up of 13 amino acids. Trimming shortened V by 5 bases and J by 7 bases, and 14 bases separated the two germline ends. The CDR3 is CASSITGGAGYTF. CDR3 coding DNA: TGTGCCAGCAGTATAACCGGGGGGGCTGGCTACACCTTC.